This TCR beta chain derives from a study of beta chain features in type 1 diabetes. This clone has a handful of counts. Its cognate antigen is unknown. Points from the study as a whole: VDJ junctions sequenced from type 1 diabetes patients showed fewer insertions and more deletions.

Isolation of CD4+ naive, central memory, regulatory and stem cell-like memory cells was achieved by sorting via CD45RO/CCR7/CD25/CD127/CD95/CD27. The CDR3 has 15 amino acids. From germline, CDR1 is LGHNA and CDR2 YSLEER. V lost 0 bases, J lost 3 bases, and 4 bases stayed unmatched. Every bit of the isolated RNA underwent reverse transcription, so sequencing read expressed TCRB transcripts. Naive, central memory and regulatory T cell samples averaged roughly 3.8 million reads. Method: immunoSEQ multiplex PCR; TCRdb's copy keeps in-frame clones and lacks some. The sample contains some 360,000 clones, around a fifth of which appear only once.

The material sequenced was naive CD4+ T cells from blood. The sequence was collected from a woman younger than 35 in good health. The chain has TRBV4-3 and TRBJ2-7; TRBD1 agrees at 8 bases. The DNA for the CDR3 is TGCGCCAGCAGCCAAGAACAGGGGGTTCGCTACGAGCAGTACTTC. Its translation: CASSQEQGVRYEQYF.